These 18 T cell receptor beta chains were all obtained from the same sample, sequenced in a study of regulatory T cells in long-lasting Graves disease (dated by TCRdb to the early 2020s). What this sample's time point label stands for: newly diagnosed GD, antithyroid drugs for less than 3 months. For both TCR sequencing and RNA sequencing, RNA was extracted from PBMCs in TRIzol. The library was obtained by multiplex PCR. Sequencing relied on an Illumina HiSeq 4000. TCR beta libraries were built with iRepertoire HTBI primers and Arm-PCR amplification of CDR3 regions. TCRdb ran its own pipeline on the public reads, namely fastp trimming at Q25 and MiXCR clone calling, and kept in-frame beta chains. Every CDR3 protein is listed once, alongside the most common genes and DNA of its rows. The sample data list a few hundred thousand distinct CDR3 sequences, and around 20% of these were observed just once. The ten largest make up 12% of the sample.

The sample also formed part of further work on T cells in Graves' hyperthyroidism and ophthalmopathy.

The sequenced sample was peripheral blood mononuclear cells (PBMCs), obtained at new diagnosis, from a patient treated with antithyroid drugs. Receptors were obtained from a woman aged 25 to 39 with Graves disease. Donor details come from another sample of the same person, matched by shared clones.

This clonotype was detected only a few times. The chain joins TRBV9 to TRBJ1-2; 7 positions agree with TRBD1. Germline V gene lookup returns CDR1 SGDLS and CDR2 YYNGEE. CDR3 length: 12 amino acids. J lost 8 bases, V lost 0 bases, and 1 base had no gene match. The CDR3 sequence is CASSVAGGGYTF. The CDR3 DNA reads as TGTGCCAGCAGCGTAGCAGGGGGGGGCTACACCTTC.

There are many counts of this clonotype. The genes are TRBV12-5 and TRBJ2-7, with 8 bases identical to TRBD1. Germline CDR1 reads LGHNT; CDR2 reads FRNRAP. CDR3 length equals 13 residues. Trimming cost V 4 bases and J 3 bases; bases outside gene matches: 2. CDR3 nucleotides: TGTGCTAGTGGTTACGACAGGGGCTACGAGCAGTACTTC. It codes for CASGYDRGYEQYF.

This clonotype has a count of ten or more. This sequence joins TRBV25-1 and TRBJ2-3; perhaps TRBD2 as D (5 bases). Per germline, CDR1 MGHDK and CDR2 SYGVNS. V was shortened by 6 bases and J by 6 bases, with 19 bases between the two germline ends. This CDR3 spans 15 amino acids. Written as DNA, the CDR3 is TGTGCCAGCAGCGAGGAGGACGGGCTTATGGATACGCAGTATTTT. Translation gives CASSEEDGLMDTQYF.

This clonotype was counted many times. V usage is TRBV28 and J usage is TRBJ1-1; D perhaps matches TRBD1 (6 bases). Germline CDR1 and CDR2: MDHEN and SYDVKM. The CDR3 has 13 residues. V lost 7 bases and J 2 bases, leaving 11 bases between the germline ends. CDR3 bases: TGTGCCAGCACAAACAGGGTAAACACTGAAGCTTTCTTT. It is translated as CASTNRVNTEAFF.

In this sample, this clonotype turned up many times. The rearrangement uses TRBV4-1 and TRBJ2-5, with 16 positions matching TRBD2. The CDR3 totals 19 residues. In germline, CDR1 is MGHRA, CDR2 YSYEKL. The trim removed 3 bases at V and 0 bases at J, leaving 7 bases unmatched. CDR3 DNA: TGCGCCAGCAGCCATCCGGGACTAGCGGGGGGGCCGTACCAAGAGACCCAGTACTTC. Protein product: CASSHPGLAGGPYQETQYF.

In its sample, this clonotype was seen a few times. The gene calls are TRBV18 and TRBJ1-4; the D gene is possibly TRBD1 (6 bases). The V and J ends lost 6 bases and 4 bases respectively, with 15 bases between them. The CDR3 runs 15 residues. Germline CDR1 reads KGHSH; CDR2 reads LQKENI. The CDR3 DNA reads TGTGCCAGCTCCCTGGTCAGGGGCCTTAATGAAAAACTGTTTTTT. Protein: CASSLVRGLNEKLFF.

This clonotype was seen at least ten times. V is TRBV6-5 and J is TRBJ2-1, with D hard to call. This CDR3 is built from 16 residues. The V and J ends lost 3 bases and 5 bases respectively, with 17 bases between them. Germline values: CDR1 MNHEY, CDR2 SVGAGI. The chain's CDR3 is CASSYYPPPGDNEQFF. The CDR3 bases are TGTGCCAGCAGTTATTACCCGCCTCCTGGAGACAATGAGCAGTTCTTC.

The CDR3 DNA reads TGTGCCACCAGCAGAGATGAGGCAGCCAGCTCCTACGAGCAGTACTTC. Its translation is CATSRDEAASSYEQYF. The rearrangement links TRBV15 to TRBJ2-3; D gene unclear. The end of the DNA fits TRBJ2-7 better, so the J call may be wrong. The CDR3 is made up of 16 amino acids. CDR1 and CDR2 (germline): LNHNV, YYDKDF (reference sequence).

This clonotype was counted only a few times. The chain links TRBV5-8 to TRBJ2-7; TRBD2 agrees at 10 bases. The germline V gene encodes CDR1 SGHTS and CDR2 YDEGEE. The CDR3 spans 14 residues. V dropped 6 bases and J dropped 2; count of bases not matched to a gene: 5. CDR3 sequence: CASTNGLAAYEQYF. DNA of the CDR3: TGTGCCAGCACTAATGGACTAGCGGCCTACGAGCAGTACTTC.

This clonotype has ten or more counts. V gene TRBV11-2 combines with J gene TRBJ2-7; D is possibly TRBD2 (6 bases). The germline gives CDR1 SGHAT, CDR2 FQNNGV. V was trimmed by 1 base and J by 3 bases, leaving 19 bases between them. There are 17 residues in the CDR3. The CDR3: CASSLGAWGEAGYEQYF. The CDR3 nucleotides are TGTGCCAGCAGCTTAGGGGCGTGGGGGGAGGCGGGCTACGAGCAGTACTTC.

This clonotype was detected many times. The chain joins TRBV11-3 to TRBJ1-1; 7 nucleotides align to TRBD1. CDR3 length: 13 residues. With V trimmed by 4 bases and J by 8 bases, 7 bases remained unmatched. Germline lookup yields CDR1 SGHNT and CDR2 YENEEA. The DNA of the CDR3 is TGTGCCAGCAGCTCCACAGGGGTTTCGGAAGCTTTCTTT. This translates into CASSSTGVSEAFF.

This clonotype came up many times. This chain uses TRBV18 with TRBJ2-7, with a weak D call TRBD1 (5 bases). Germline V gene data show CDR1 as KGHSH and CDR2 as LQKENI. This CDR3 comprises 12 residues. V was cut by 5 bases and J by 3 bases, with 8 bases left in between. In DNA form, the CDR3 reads TGTGCCAGCTCAGCACAGGACTACGAGCAGTACTTC. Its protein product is CASSAQDYEQYF.

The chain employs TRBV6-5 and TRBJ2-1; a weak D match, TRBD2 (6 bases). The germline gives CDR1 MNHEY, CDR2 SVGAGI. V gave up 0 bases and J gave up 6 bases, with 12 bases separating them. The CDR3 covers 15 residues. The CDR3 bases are TGTGCCAGCAGTTACTCCTTCCTTAGCGGCAATGAGCAGTTCTTC. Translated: CASSYSFLSGNEQFF.

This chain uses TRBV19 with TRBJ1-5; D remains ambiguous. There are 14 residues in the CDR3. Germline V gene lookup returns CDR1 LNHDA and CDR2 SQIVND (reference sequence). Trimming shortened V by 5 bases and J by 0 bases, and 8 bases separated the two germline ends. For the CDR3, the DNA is TGTGCCAGTAGTCCCAATTATAGCAATCAGCCCCAGCATTTT. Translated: CASSPNYSNQPQHF.

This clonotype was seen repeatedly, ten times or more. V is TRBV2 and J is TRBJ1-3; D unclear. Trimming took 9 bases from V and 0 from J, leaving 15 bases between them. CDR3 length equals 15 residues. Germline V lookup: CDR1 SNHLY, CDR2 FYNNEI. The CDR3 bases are TGTGCCAGTCGACCAGACGCGCTCTCTGGAAACACCATATATTTT. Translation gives CASRPDALSGNTIYF.

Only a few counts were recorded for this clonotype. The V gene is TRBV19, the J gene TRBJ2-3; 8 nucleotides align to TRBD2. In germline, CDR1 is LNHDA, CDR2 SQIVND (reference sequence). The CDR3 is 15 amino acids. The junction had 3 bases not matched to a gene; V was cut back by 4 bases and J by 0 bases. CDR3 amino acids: CASSTVAGSTDTQYF. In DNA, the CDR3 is TGTGCCAGTAGTACAGTAGCGGGGAGCACAGATACGCAGTATTTT.

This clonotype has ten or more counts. The DNA of the CDR3 is TGTGCCAGCAGCCCTAAGACGATAAGCACAGATACGCAGTATTTT. Protein: CASSPKTISTDTQYF. The chain has TRBV7-9 and TRBJ2-3; D is uncertain. V was pared by 5 bases and J by 0 bases, with 12 bases between. Per the germline V gene, CDR1 is SEHNR and CDR2 is FQNEAQ (reference sequence). This CDR3 is 15 amino acids long. Based on the CDR3 plus reference TRBV7-9 and TRBJ2-3, the full variable domain is DTGVSQNPRHKITKRGQNVTFRCDPISEHNRLYWYRQTLGQGPEFLTYFQNEAQLEKSRLLSDRFSAERPKGSFSTLEIQRTEQGDSAMYLCASSPKTISTDTQYFGPGTRLTVL.

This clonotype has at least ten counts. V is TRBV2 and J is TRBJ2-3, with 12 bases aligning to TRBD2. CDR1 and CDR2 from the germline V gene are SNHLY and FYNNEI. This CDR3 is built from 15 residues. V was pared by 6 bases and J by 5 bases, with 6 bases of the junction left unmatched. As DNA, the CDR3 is TGTGCCAGCAGCTCTAGCGGGAGGGCGGGAGATACGCAGTATTTT. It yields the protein CASSSSGRAGDTQYF. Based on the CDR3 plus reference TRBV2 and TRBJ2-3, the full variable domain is EPEVTQTPSHQVTQMGQEVILRCVPISNHLYFYWYRQILGQKVEFLVSFYNNEISEKSEIFDDQFSVERPDGSNFTLKIRSTKLEDSAMYFCASSSSGRAGDTQYFGPGTRLTVL.